Detailed here is one T cell receptor (beta chain). Its antigen remains undetermined. No base qualities exist here, and no much larger clone lies one base off it. The record originates from a study of OX40 agonist ivuxolimab in advanced cancers. About the full investigation: Ivuxolimab was an agonistic, fully human IgG2 monoclonal antibody directed against OX40 (CD134), a costimulatory receptor. The dose-escalation cohort was roughly 83% male with a mean age of around 62 years, ranging from roughly 23 to 85. The point of sequencing TCRbeta in the periphery was to test whether ivuxolimab changed TCR sequence diversity and drove clonal T-cell expansion. Partial responses were achieved by three dose-escalation patients, of whom one had hepatocellular carcinoma and two had cutaneous melanoma. Patients were allowed to have had prior anti-PD-1, anti-PD-L1 or anti-CTLA-4 therapy, and around two fifths of the dose-escalation patients had been treated with checkpoint inhibitors. The paper covers the monotherapy dose-escalation part of the phase I ivuxolimab trial, which included N of about 51 patients. Among the roughly 50 dose-escalation patients, some 20 had hepatocellular carcinoma, 15 or so melanoma, 9 renal cell carcinoma and 9 head and neck cancer. Intravenous ivuxolimab was administered to patients every 2 weeks at six dose levels: 0.01, 0.1, 0.3, 1.5, 3 and 10 mg/kg. Overall study results and their limits: Low levels of normalized T-cell clonal expansion were also seen in some patients who did not respond. On average, CD8+ T cells showed more expanded clones than CD4+ T cells after ivuxolimab. Partial responders in the 0.1-3.0 mg/kg groups had among the lowest normalized peripheral clonal expansion, especially among CD8+ T cells. Which antigens the clonally expanded peripheral T cells were specific for was not determined. At doses from 0.1 to 3.0 mg/kg, clonal expansion was seen in both CD4+ and CD8+ blood T cells between baseline and week 6.

The trial excluded patients who had a history of autoimmune disease or who were on systemic immunosuppression. Peripheral blood for TCR sequencing was drawn from every dose cohort at baseline, at cycle 4 day 1 and at cycle 7 day 1. Samples were obtained from an open-label, multicenter, first-in-human phase I dose-escalation trial of ivuxolimab. Adults with locally advanced or metastatic melanoma, renal cell carcinoma, hepatocellular carcinoma or head and neck squamous cell carcinoma were enrolled in the trial. Before TCR sequencing, CD4+ T cells and CD8+ T cells were sorted from peripheral blood as separate populations. Genomic DNA was extracted from sorted cells for sequencing of the TCRbeta CDR3 region. The immunoSEQ Assay was used to sequence the TCRbeta CDR3 regions. TCRdb holds this immuneACCESS table with in-frame rearrangements only. Some clones are missing; in checked studies, unresolved V genes explain under half, and the rest has no known cause. The sample contains 40,000 to 50,000 clones, 89% of them found a single time. The ten biggest clones cover 0.45% to 0.6% of the sample.

This sample comprised CD4+ or CD8+ T cells sorted from blood, obtained in a trial of the OX40 agonist ivuxolimab. The source is an adult with an advanced solid tumor such as melanoma, head and neck, liver or kidney cancer.

At the DNA level, the sequence is TGTGCCAGCAGCTGGGCAGCAGGTGAAAAACTGTTTTTT. It specifies CASSWAAGEKLFF. The receptor chain draws on TRBV11-1 and TRBJ1-4, with the D gene not confidently named. The germline ends are 10 bases apart after V is trimmed by 4 bases and J by 7 bases. Reading from cysteine to phenylalanine, the CDR3 counts 13 amino acids. The entry retains the CDR3 DNA only, 39 bases that are in frame from base 1. The germline V gene (reference sequence) yields SGHAT for CDR1 and FQDESV for CDR2.